The 12 T cell receptor beta chains reported below all come from one sample, sequenced in a study of beta chain features in type 1 diabetes. Every bit of the isolated RNA underwent reverse transcription, so sequencing read expressed TCRB transcripts. Sequencing was performed with immunoSEQ multiplex PCR; in TCRdb, only in-frame clones are kept and a portion is missing. The repertoire holds hundreds of thousands of clones, around a sixth seen once, with about 0.086% in the top ten. The material sequenced was naive CD4+ T cells from blood. The receptors were gathered from a man between 18 and 35 years old in good health.

The chain joins TRBV6-1 to TRBJ2-7, with TRBD2 matching 10 bases. The CDR3 covers 15 residues. Germline-derived CDR1 and CDR2 are MNHNS and SASEGT. With V trimmed by 5 bases and J by 2 bases, 6 bases remained unmatched. The CDR3 sequence: CASSMRTSGAYEQYF. CDR3 DNA: TGTGCCAGCAGTATGAGGACTAGCGGCGCCTACGAGCAGTACTTC.

The sample holds a few counts of this clone. The chain links TRBV9 to TRBJ2-5; 9 nucleotides align to TRBD2. V dropped 0 bases and J dropped 6; count of bases not matched to a gene: 12. Germline values: CDR1 SGDLS, CDR2 YYNGEE. This CDR3 region has 17 residues. CDR3 amino acids: CASSVGNSGRIPQTQYF. The CDR3 nucleotides are TGTGCCAGCAGCGTAGGGAATAGCGGGAGAATTCCGCAGACCCAGTACTTC.

The chain employs TRBV15 and TRBJ1-4; 9 bases agree with TRBD1. V lost 3 bases and J lost 8; bases outside the gene matches: 7. Germline CDR1 and CDR2: LNHNV and YYDKDF (reference sequence). This CDR3 spans 15 amino acids. This CDR3 reads CATSSLGQGAEKLFF. DNA of the CDR3: TGTGCCACCAGCAGCCTGGGACAGGGTGCCGAAAAACTGTTTTTT.

A few counts support this clone. In the same sample, other DNA sequences code for this CDR3. The chain employs TRBV20-1 and TRBJ1-2, with D perhaps TRBD1 (5 bases). The CDR3 extends over 10 amino acids. V dropped 2 bases and J dropped 8 bases, with 6 bases sitting between them. CDR1 is DFQATT, CDR2 SNEGSKA, per germline (reference sequence). The CDR3 DNA reads TGCAGTGCTAGACAGGGCGGCTACACCTTC. Protein product: CSARQGGYTF.

The CDR3 DNA is TGCGCCAGCAGCTTTACAGGGTTCGGAGAGACCCAGTACTTC. Amino acid sequence: CASSFTGFGETQYF. The chain uses TRBV5-1 and TRBJ2-5; D perhaps matches TRBD1 (6 bases). V was clipped by 2 bases and J by 4 bases, with 12 bases between them. CDR3 length equals 14 residues. Germline V gene lookup returns CDR1 SGHRS and CDR2 YFSETQ.

A few counts support this clone. The V gene is TRBV6-5, the J gene TRBJ1-5; D remains unclear. The V gene's germline CDR1 is MNHEY and CDR2 SVGAGI. The V and J ends lost 5 bases and 2 bases respectively, with 7 bases between them. The length of the CDR3 is 13 residues. DNA for the CDR3: TGTGCCAGCAGTGAAATGGGCAATCAGCCCCAGCATTTT. Translation gives CASSEMGNQPQHF.

This rearrangement joins TRBV7-9 to TRBJ1-1, with 8 bases that match TRBD1. This CDR3 spans 15 amino acids. Germline V lookup: CDR1 SEHNR, CDR2 FQNEAQ (reference sequence). The junction had 8 bases not matched to a gene; V was cut back by 3 bases and J by 5 bases. The CDR3 protein is CASSLRPGGRTEAFF. The CDR3 nucleotides read TGTGCCAGCAGCTTGAGGCCAGGGGGCAGGACTGAAGCTTTCTTT.

The chain recombines TRBV10-3 with TRBJ1-1, with D possibly TRBD1 on 5 matching bases. Germline V gene lookup returns CDR1 ENHRY and CDR2 SYGVKD. V lost 0 bases, J lost 1 base, and 9 bases lay in between. The CDR3 is 15 residues long. CDR3 sequence (DNA): TGTGCCATCAGTGAGTCCCCAGGGAAGAACACTGAAGCTTTCTTT. Amino acids: CAISESPGKNTEAFF.

Regarding this clone: Other DNA sequences from this sample encode an identical CDR3 as well. The V and J genes are TRBV5-4 and TRBJ1-2; 8 bases are shared with TRBD1. This CDR3 has 14 amino acids. Germline V CDR1 and CDR2: SGHNT, YYREEE (reference sequence). The V segment lost 4 bases and the J segment 4 bases; nucleotides outside the gene matches: 6. The CDR3 DNA follows: TGTGCCAGCAGCCTACGACAGGGGTCCTATGGCTACACCTTC. Amino acid sequence: CASSLRQGSYGYTF.

The J gene is TRBJ1-6, the V gene TRBV28, with 9 nucleotides matching TRBD1. Per germline, CDR1 MDHEN and CDR2 SYDVKM. Germline trimming cut 6 bases from V and 10 bases from J; bases unmatched to any gene: 16. This CDR3 is built from 17 residues. The CDR3 DNA reads TGTGCCAGCAGCCACCAGGGATTCGGACAGGGGTGGTCACCCCTCCACTTT. It translates to CASSHQGFGQGWSPLHF.

This clone was counted a few times. The DNA for the CDR3 is TGTGCCAGTAAAGTGAACACTGAAGCTTTCTTT. Translating gives CASKVNTEAFF. The chain recombines TRBV19 with TRBJ1-1; D is ambiguous. Per germline, CDR1 LNHDA and CDR2 SQIVND (reference sequence). This CDR3 region has 11 residues. Deletions cut 7 bases from V and 0 bases from J, with 3 bases between.

As to this clone: Other DNA sequences in the same sample also yield this CDR3. The chain carries TRBV2 and TRBJ2-7; D is unresolved. The germline V gene has CDR1 SNHLY and CDR2 FYNNEI. The germline V and J ends were trimmed by 3 bases and 0 bases, with 12 bases remaining between them. This CDR3 region has 15 residues. CDR3 sequence: CASSDPGRTSYEQYF. The CDR3 bases are TGTGCCAGCAGTGACCCCGGTCGGACCTCCTACGAGCAGTACTTC.